The sequence of this T cell receptor (beta chain) was determined in a study of regulatory T cells in long-lasting Graves disease. Germline V gene sequence: CDR1 SEHNR, CDR2 FQNEAQ (reference sequence). Trimming took off 3 bases at V and 5 bases at J, with 13 bases between the two ends. The CDR3 has 14 residues. Building of the TCR beta libraries involved iRepertoire HTBI primers and Arm-PCR of CDR3 regions. One entry per CDR3 protein results from TCRdb running MiXCR on the multiplex PCR reads. This sample has roughly 380,000 distinct CDR3 sequences, with around 17% found just once. At least ten counts were recorded for this clonotype. Time point indicated: newly diagnosed GD, antithyroid drugs for less than 3 months. There was RNA extracted from PBMCs, and the TCR library was made from it. The data also belong to a second study, concerning T cells in Graves' hyperthyroidism and ophthalmopathy. As that study records: First-round RT-PCR of the TCR CDR3 relied on the HTBI primer set.

The material sequenced was peripheral blood mononuclear cells (PBMCs), taken at new diagnosis, from a patient treated with antithyroid drugs. V gene TRBV7-9 combines with J gene TRBJ2-5; tentative D call: TRBD1 (5 bases). The source is a man between 35 and 55 years old with Graves disease. CDR3 residues: CASSFPGRDETQYF. The CDR3 coding sequence is TGTGCCAGCAGCTTCCCGGGCAGGGATGAGACCCAGTACTTC.